These 30 T cell receptor beta chains originate from one sample sequenced in a study of cytomegalovirus exposure and HLA in healthy donors. With 60 Vbeta and 13 Jbeta primers, the PCR was carried out. Only in-frame clones appear in the TCRdb table, and some are missing; sequencing was by immunoSEQ multiplex PCR. This table holds 250,000 to 350,000 clones, about four fifths found once. The material sequenced was PBMCs. These receptors all come from a girl aged 2 to 10 in good health and CMV-seronegative.

V is TRBV12-5 and J is TRBJ2-1; D uncertain. Germline loops: CDR1 LGHNT, CDR2 FRNRAP. V was cut by 2 bases and J by 4 bases, with 6 bases left in between. The CDR3 loop spans 13 amino acids. The CDR3 reads CASGLPRYNEQFF. CDR3 DNA sequence: TGTGCTAGTGGTTTGCCCCGGTACAATGAGCAGTTCTTC.

The CDR3 bases are TGTGCCAGCAGCCCGGGGGACGGTGGGTATGGCTACACCTTC. Translating it yields CASSPGDGGYGYTF. The chain has TRBV5-6 and TRBJ1-2; possible D gene TRBD1, 5 bases. The CDR3 consists of 14 residues. From germline, CDR1 is SGHDT and CDR2 YYEEEE. Trimming stripped 4 bases from V and 5 bases from J, with 15 bases between.

The rearrangement links TRBV7-9 to TRBJ1-3, with TRBD1 identical over 9 bases. The V segment lost 5 bases and the J segment 3 bases; nucleotides outside the gene matches: 5. The germline V gene encodes CDR1 SEHNR and CDR2 FQNEAQ (reference sequence). The CDR3 sequence is 15 residues long. CDR3 loop: CASSVTGGVGNTIYF. CDR3 in DNA: TGTGCCAGCAGCGTGACAGGGGGAGTTGGAAACACCATATATTTT. Full variable domain (outside the CDR3, taken from reference TRBV7-9 and TRBJ1-3): DTGVSQNPRHKITKRGQNVTFRCDPISEHNRLYWYRQTLGQGPEFLTYFQNEAQLEKSRLLSDRFSAERPKGSFSTLEIQRTEQGDSAMYLCASSVTGGVGNTIYFGEGSWLTVV.

In this sample, this clone turned up a few times. V and J are TRBV30 and TRBJ1-2; 8 nucleotides agree with TRBD1. J lost 7 bases, V lost 7 bases, and 8 bases had no gene match. CDR1 is GTSNPN and CDR2 is SVGIG in the germline V gene (reference sequence). CDR3 size: 12 residues. The CDR3: CASQGGGSGYTF. CDR3 coding DNA: TGTGCCTCACAGGGGGGAGGCAGTGGCTACACCTTC.

The chain links TRBV4-2 to TRBJ2-7; 9 positions agree with TRBD2. The CDR3 has 15 amino acids. Germline trimming cut 5 bases from V and 3 bases from J; bases unmatched to any gene: 8. CDR1 and CDR2 (germline): LGHNA, YNFKEQ. The CDR3 sequence is CASSRRSAGGYEQYF. DNA for the CDR3: TGTGCCAGCAGCAGAAGGTCAGCGGGAGGCTACGAGCAGTACTTC.

V gene TRBV6-6 combines with J gene TRBJ1-2, with TRBD1 matching over 8 bases. Looked up from germline, CDR1 is MNHNY and CDR2 is SVGAGI (reference sequence). V lost 2 bases to trimming and J lost 3 bases; unmatched junction nucleotides: 8. The CDR3 length is 16 residues. CDR3 region: CASSYAYPGQDYGYTF. CDR3 sequence (DNA): TGTGCCAGCAGTTACGCCTACCCGGGACAGGACTATGGCTACACCTTC.

The chain carries TRBV23-1 and TRBJ2-1, with D possibly being TRBD2 (6 bases). TRBV23-1 is recorded as an ORF, its role being uncertain. The length of the CDR3 is 15 residues. V was clipped by 4 bases and J by 10 bases, with 20 bases between them. CDR3 sequence: CASSPTSGDGGEQFF. DNA for the CDR3: TGCGCCAGCAGTCCCACGTCGGGAGACGGAGGGGAGCAGTTCTTC.

The V call is TRBV5-1, the J call TRBJ2-3, with 11 bases aligning to TRBD1. CDR1 is SGHRS, CDR2 YFSETQ, per germline. The trim removed 7 bases at V and 5 bases at J, leaving 9 bases unmatched. The CDR3 contains 15 residues. The CDR3 DNA follows: TGCGCCAGCTCGGACAGGGGGCGCCAAGTAGATACGCAGTATTTT. Translation gives CASSDRGRQVDTQYF.

The J gene is TRBJ1-3, the V gene TRBV2, with a tentative D call TRBD1 (5 bases). Between the trimmed V and J ends, which lost 4 bases and 3 bases, there was a span of 13 bases. CDR3 length equals 15 residues. CDR1 is SNHLY and CDR2 is FYNNEI in the germline V gene. CDR3 sequence: CASSGSGVYGNTIYF. CDR3 sequence (DNA): TGTGCCAGCAGTGGTTCGGGGGTGTATGGAAACACCATATATTTT.

This rearrangement joins TRBV4-1 to TRBJ2-7; TRBD2 aligns across 9 bases. CDR1 and CDR2 from the germline V gene are MGHRA and YSYEKL. V trimming: 1 base; J trimming: 3 bases; junction bases outside the gene matches: 4. This CDR3 contains 15 residues. Written as DNA, the CDR3 is TGCGCCAGCAGCCAAGCCCTGCGGGGGGGCTACGAGCAGTACTTC. Residues: CASSQALRGGYEQYF.

The rearrangement links TRBV7-2 to TRBJ2-5; 7 bases map to TRBD2. The CDR3 covers 14 residues. Germline CDR1 is SGHTA and CDR2 is FQGNSA. The V gene end was trimmed by 6 bases and the J gene end by 5 bases; junction bases not matched to a gene: 9. The CDR3 reads CASRTSAGRETQYF. In DNA, the CDR3 is TGTGCCAGCAGAACATCAGCGGGGAGGGAGACCCAGTACTTC.

CDR3 in amino acids: CASSRTGFPNEKLFF. In nucleotides, the CDR3 is TGTGCCAGTAGCCGGACAGGGTTTCCTAATGAAAAACTGTTTTTT. This chain uses TRBV19 with TRBJ1-4; 8 nucleotides align to TRBD1. Germline V gene data show CDR1 as LNHDA and CDR2 as SQIVND (reference sequence). The V gene end was trimmed by 6 bases and the J gene end by 3 bases; junction bases not matched to a gene: 6. The length of the CDR3 is 15 residues. Full variable domain (outside the CDR3, taken from reference TRBV19 and TRBJ1-4): DGGITQSPKYLFRKEGQNVTLSCEQNLNHDAMYWYRQDPGQGLRLIYYSQIVNDFQKGDIAEGYSVSREKKESFPLTVTSAQKNPTAFYLCASSRTGFPNEKLFFGSGTQLSVL.

This clone occurred once. This chain uses TRBV6-6 with TRBJ2-1; possible D gene TRBD1, 6 bases. Trimming pared 3 bases from V and 3 bases from J, leaving 12 bases between. Looked up from germline, CDR1 is MNHNY and CDR2 is SVGAGI (reference sequence). There are 15 residues in the CDR3. The CDR3 nucleotides read TGTGCCAGCAGTTATAGAGGACAGAACTACAATGAGCAGTTCTTC. Protein sequence: CASSYRGQNYNEQFF.

The V call is TRBV4-2, the J call TRBJ2-2; TRBD2 aligns across 7 bases. Losses at the gene ends were 8 bases for V and 1 base for J; bases not matched to a gene: 10. Germline V gene sequence: CDR1 LGHNA, CDR2 YNFKEQ. This CDR3 has 16 residues. Here the CDR3 reads CASADIGRWNTGELFF. CDR3 nucleotides: TGTGCCAGCGCTGACATCGGGAGGTGGAACACCGGGGAGCTGTTTTTT.

The chain combines TRBV29-1 with TRBJ2-7; TRBD2 aligns across 13 bases. CDR1 is SQVTM and CDR2 is ANQGSEA in the germline V gene. Trimming removed 4 bases from V and 5 bases from J; junction bases left unmatched: 14. CDR3 length: 17 residues. The CDR3, as DNA: TGCAGCGTTGGGAGGTTTACTAGCGGGAGGGCCTACGACGAGCAGTACTTC. Translation: CSVGRFTSGRAYDEQYF.

The chain employs TRBV7-3 and TRBJ2-6, with D hard to call. V was trimmed by 0 bases and J by 0 bases, leaving 9 bases between them. Germline V lookup: CDR1 SGHTA, CDR2 FQGTGA. The CDR3 spans 17 residues. CDR3 DNA sequence: TGTGCCAGCAGCTTAACCACCGCGGCCTCTGGGGCCAACGTCCTGACTTTC. This codes for CASSLTTAASGANVLTF.

This chain joins TRBV7-3 and TRBJ1-5; TRBD1 matches at 7 bases. The trim removed 6 bases at V and 4 bases at J, leaving 9 bases unmatched. There are 15 residues in the CDR3. Germline loops: CDR1 SGHTA, CDR2 FQGTGA. This CDR3 is CASRADRLRNQPQHF. CDR3 in DNA: TGTGCCAGCAGGGCGGACAGGCTACGGAATCAGCCCCAGCATTTT.

The chain is built from TRBV30 and TRBJ1-1, with TRBD1 identical over 8 bases. The CDR3 totals 19 residues. The V gene end was trimmed by 1 base and the J gene end by 7 bases; junction bases not matched to a gene: 23. In germline, CDR1 is GTSNPN, CDR2 SVGIG (reference sequence). This chain's CDR3 is CAWSEGLMGQGAGRGEAFF. As DNA, the CDR3 is TGTGCCTGGAGTGAGGGGCTTATGGGCCAGGGGGCGGGTAGAGGTGAAGCTTTCTTT.

Details on this clone: The same CDR3 can be traced to other DNA sequences in this sample. The chain uses TRBV14 and TRBJ2-3, with D hard to call. The CDR3 sequence is 15 residues long. Trimming removed 0 bases at V and 0 bases at J, with 7 bases between. Looked up from germline, CDR1 is SGHDN and CDR2 is FVKESK. The CDR3 reads CASSQDPPSTDTQYF. The CDR3, as DNA: TGTGCCAGCAGCCAAGATCCTCCTAGCACAGATACGCAGTATTTT.

The chain joins TRBV4-2 to TRBJ2-2, with D possibly being TRBD1 (6 bases). Germline V CDR1 and CDR2: LGHNA, YNFKEQ. Trimming took off 5 bases at V and 6 bases at J, with 25 bases between the two ends. The CDR3 has 18 residues. CDR3 protein: CASSDPSPLLGGPGELFF. The CDR3, as DNA: TGTGCCAGCAGCGATCCTTCCCCACTTCTAGGGGGTCCCGGGGAGCTGTTTTTT.

V usage is TRBV4-1 and J usage is TRBJ1-5; D is undetermined. V was cut by 0 bases and J by 4 bases, with 7 bases left in between. This CDR3 is 14 amino acids long. Germline lookup yields CDR1 MGHRA and CDR2 YSYEKL. The CDR3 loop reads CASSQDILNQPQHF. The CDR3, as DNA: TGCGCCAGCAGCCAAGACATACTAAATCAGCCCCAGCATTTT.

This chain uses TRBV10-3 with TRBJ2-2, with a possible D match to TRBD1 (6 bases). CDR1 is ENHRY, CDR2 SYGVKD, per germline. Trimming removed 4 bases from V and 9 bases from J, with 21 bases in between. The CDR3 runs to 16 residues. The chain's CDR3 is CAISGYQQGSARELFF. The DNA for the CDR3 is TGTGCCATCAGTGGGTATCAACAGGGTAGCGCGCGGGAGCTGTTTTTT.

The rearrangement joins TRBV29-1 to TRBJ2-2, with D perhaps matching TRBD1 (6 bases). Trimming took off 7 bases at V and 2 bases at J, with 11 bases between the two ends. This CDR3 has 13 residues. From germline, CDR1 is SQVTM and CDR2 ANQGSEA. The CDR3 loop is CSAPDSNTGELFF. In DNA form, the CDR3 reads TGCAGCGCCCCGGACAGTAACACCGGGGAGCTGTTTTTT.

The J gene is TRBJ2-7, the V gene TRBV5-1, with 8 nucleotides matching TRBD1. This CDR3 region has 15 residues. In germline, CDR1 is SGHRS, CDR2 YFSETQ. V lost 4 bases, J lost 0 bases, and 6 bases stayed unmatched. This CDR3 reads CASSPRQGISYEQYF. The CDR3 DNA sequence: TGCGCCAGCAGCCCCCGACAGGGGATCTCCTACGAGCAGTACTTC.

V and J are TRBV5-4 and TRBJ2-7; weak D call: TRBD1 (5 bases). Germline CDR1 and CDR2: SGHNT and YYREEE (reference sequence). Trimming took off 2 bases at V and 7 bases at J, with 19 bases between the two ends. The CDR3 is 15 residues long. The CDR3 reads CASSLGVGLGLEQYF. The CDR3 DNA is TGTGCCAGCAGCTTAGGCGTGGGGCTGGGCTTGGAGCAGTACTTC. Based on the CDR3 plus reference TRBV5-4 and TRBJ2-7, the full variable domain is ETGVTQSPTHLIKTRGQQVTLRCSSQSGHNTVSWYQQALGQGPQFIFQYYREEENGRGNFPPRFSGLQFPNYSSELNVNALELDDSALYLCASSLGVGLGLEQYFGPGTRLTVT.

The rearrangement joins TRBV11-2 to TRBJ1-3; D not certain. V was shortened by 1 base and J by 0 bases, with 13 bases between the two germline ends. Germline V gene lookup returns CDR1 SGHAT and CDR2 FQNNGV. The length of the CDR3 is 17 residues. The CDR3 DNA reads as TGTGCCAGCAGCTTAGTTTACGGGGTAATCTCTGGAAACACCATATATTTT. Encoded protein: CASSLVYGVISGNTIYF. The entire variable domain, with the rest obtained from reference TRBV11-2 and TRBJ1-3, is as follows: EAGVAQSPRYKIIEKRQSVAFWCNPISGHATLYWYQQILGQGPKLLIQFQNNGVVDDSQLPKDRFSAERLKGVDSTLKIQPAKLEDSAVYLCASSLVYGVISGNTIYFGEGSWLTVV.

J is TRBJ1-2 and V is TRBV6-1; D gene uncertain. The CDR3 extends over 12 amino acids. Germline values: CDR1 MNHNS, CDR2 SASEGT. V lost 8 bases, J lost 7 bases, and 14 bases lay in between. The CDR3 region has the DNA TGTGCCAGCTCTCCCGGACTGGTTGGCTACACCTTC. Translation: CASSPGLVGYTF.

The chain has TRBV6-5 and TRBJ1-2, with D tentatively TRBD1 (6 bases). Germline V lookup: CDR1 MNHEY, CDR2 SVGAGI. Trimming cost V 6 bases and J 4 bases, with 15 bases left between them. The CDR3 is made up of 14 amino acids. The CDR3 reads CASRTPGQIYGYTF. CDR3 nucleotide sequence: TGTGCCAGCAGAACGCCCGGACAGATCTATGGCTACACCTTC.

The chain uses TRBV19 and TRBJ1-2; tentative D call: TRBD1 (6 bases). V gave up 9 bases and J gave up 3 bases, with 20 bases separating them. Germline CDR1 and CDR2: LNHDA and SQIVND (reference sequence). The CDR3 extends over 15 amino acids. CDR3 in DNA: TGTGCCAGCCAAACCACAGGGAATCCTCACTATGGCTACACCTTC. It encodes CASQTTGNPHYGYTF.

The chain is built from TRBV5-1 and TRBJ2-5; 10 nucleotides line up with TRBD2. Germline V lookup: CDR1 SGHRS, CDR2 YFSETQ. CDR3 length equals 15 residues. V lost 5 bases, J lost 0 bases, and 4 bases stayed unmatched. This CDR3 reads CASSLTSGYQETQYF. The CDR3 bases are TGCGCCAGCAGTTTGACTAGCGGGTACCAAGAGACCCAGTACTTC. Looking up the rest from reference TRBV5-1 and TRBJ2-5 gives the full variable domain: KAGVTQTPRYLIKTRGQQVTLSCSPISGHRSVSWYQQTPGQGLQFLFEYFSETQRNKGNFPGRFSGRQFSNSRSEMNVSTLELGDSALYLCASSLTSGYQETQYFGPGTRLLVL.